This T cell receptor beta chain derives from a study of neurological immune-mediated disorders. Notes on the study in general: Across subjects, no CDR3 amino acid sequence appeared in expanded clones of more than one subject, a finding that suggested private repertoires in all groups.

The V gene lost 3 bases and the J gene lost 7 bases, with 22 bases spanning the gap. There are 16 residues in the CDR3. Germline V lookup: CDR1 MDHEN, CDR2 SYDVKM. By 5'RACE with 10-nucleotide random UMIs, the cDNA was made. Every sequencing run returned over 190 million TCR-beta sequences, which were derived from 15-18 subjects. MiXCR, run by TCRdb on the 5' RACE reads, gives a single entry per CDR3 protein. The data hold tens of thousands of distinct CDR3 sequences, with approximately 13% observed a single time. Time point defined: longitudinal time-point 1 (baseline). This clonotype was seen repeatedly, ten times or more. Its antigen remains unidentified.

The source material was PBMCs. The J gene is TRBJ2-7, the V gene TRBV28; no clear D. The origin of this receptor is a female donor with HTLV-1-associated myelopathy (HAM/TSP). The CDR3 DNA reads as TGTGCCAGCAGTTTTATGGGAACCCGTCTGCTCGGGGAGCAGTACTTC. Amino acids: CASSFMGTRLLGEQYF.